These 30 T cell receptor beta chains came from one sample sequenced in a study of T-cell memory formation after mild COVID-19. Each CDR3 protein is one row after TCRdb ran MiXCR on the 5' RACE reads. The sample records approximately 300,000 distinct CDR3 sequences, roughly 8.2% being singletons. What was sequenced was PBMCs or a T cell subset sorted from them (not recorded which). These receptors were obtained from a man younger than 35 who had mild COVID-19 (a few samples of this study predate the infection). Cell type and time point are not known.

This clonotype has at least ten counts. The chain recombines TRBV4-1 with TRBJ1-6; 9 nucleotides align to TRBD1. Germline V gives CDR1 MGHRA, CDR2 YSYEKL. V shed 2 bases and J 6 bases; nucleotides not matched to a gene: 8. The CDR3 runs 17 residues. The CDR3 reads CASSQRQGDRFNSPLHF. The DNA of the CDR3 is TGCGCCAGCAGCCAAAGACAGGGGGATCGCTTTAATTCACCCCTCCACTTT.

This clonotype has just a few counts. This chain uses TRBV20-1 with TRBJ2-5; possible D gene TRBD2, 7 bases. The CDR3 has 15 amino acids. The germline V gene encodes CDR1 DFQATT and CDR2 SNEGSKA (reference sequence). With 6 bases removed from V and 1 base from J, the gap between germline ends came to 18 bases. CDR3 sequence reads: CSAGVAGASQETQYF. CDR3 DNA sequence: TGCAGTGCCGGGGTCGCGGGGGCGTCCCAAGAGACCCAGTACTTC.

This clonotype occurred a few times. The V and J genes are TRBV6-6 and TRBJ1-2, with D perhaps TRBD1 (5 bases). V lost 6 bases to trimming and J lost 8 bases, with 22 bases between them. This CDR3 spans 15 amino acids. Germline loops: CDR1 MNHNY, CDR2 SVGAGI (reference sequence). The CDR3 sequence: CASSPPSGRGWGYTF. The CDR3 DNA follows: TGTGCCAGCAGCCCCCCGTCGGGGAGGGGCTGGGGCTACACCTTC.

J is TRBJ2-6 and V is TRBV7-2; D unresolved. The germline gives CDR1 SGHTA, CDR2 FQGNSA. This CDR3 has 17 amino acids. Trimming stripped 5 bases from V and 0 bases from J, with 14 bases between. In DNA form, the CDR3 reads TGTGCCAGCAGCCCCCTAGAGAAGTTCTCTGGGGCCAACGTCCTGACTTTC. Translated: CASSPLEKFSGANVLTF.

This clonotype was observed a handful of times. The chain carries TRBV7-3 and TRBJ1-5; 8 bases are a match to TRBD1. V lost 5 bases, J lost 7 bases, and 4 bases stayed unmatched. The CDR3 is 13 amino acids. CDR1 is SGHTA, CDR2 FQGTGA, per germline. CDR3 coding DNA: TGTGCCAGCAGCCAGGGGGCTTACCAGCCCCAGCATTTT. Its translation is CASSQGAYQPQHF.

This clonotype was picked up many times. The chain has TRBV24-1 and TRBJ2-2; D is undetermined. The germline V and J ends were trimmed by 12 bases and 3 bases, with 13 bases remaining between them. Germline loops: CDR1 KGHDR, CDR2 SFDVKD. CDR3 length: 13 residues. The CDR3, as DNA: TGTGCCGTAAGAGAAACTTACACCGGGGAGCTGTTTTTT. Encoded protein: CAVRETYTGELFF.

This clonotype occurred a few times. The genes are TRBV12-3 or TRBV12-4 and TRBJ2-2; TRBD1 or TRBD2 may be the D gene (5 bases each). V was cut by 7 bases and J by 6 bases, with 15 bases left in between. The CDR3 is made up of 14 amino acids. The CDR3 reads CASITSRGPGELFF. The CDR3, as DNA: TGTGCCAGCATTACTTCCCGGGGCCCCGGGGAGCTGTTTTTT.

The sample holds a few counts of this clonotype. The CDR3 coding sequence is TGTGCCAGCAGCTTCGGCGGGGGGGCCTACAATGAGCAGTTCTTC. It translates to CASSFGGGAYNEQFF. The chain has TRBV7-2 and TRBJ2-1, with 9 bases aligning to TRBD2. Unmatched junction bases numbered 2, after V lost 3 bases and J lost 2 bases. CDR3 length: 15 residues. In germline, CDR1 is SGHTA, CDR2 FQGNSA.

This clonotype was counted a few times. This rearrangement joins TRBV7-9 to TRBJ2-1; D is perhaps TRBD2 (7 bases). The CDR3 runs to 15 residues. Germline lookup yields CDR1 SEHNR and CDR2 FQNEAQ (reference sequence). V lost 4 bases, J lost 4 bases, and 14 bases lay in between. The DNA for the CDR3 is TGTGCCAGCAGCTCAGAGGGGGGGGAGTACAATGAGCAGTTCTTC. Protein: CASSSEGGEYNEQFF. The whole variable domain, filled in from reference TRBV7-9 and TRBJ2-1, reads DTGVSQNPRHKITKRGQNVTFRCDPISEHNRLYWYRQTLGQGPEFLTYFQNEAQLEKSRLLSDRFSAERPKGSFSTLEIQRTEQGDSAMYLCASSSEGGEYNEQFFGPGTRLTVL.

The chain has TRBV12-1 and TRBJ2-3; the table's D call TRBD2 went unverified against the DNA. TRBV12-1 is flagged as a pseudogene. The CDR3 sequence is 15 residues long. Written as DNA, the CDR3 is TGTGCCAGGGCCCTTGGGCGGTATCACACAGATACGCAGTATTTT. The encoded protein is CARALGRYHTDTQYF.

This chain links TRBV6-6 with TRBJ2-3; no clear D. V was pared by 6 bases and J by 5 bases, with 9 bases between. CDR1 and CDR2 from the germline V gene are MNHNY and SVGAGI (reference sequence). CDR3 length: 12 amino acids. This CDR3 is CASSPLKDTQYF. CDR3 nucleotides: TGTGCCAGCAGCCCCCTTAAAGATACGCAGTATTTT.

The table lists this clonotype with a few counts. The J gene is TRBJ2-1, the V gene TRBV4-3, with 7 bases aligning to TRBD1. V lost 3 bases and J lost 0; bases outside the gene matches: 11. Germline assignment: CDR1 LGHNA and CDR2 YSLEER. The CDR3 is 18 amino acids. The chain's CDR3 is CASSQLFPRDSSYNEQFF. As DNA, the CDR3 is TGCGCCAGCAGCCAGCTATTTCCCCGGGACAGCTCCTACAATGAGCAGTTCTTC.

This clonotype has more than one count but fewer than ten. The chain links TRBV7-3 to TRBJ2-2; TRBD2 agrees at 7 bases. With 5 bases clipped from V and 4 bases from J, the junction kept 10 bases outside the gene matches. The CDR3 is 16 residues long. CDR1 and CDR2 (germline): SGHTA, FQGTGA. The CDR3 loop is CASSPSHRGGTGELFF. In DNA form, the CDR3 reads TGTGCCAGCAGCCCCTCGCACCGCGGGGGCACCGGGGAGCTGTTTTTT. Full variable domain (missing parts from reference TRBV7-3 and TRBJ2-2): GAGVSQTPSNKVTEKGKYVELRCDPISGHTALYWYRQSLGQGPEFLIYFQGTGAADDSGLPNDRFFAVRPEGSVSTLKIQRTERGDSAVYLCASSPSHRGGTGELFFGEGSRLTVL.

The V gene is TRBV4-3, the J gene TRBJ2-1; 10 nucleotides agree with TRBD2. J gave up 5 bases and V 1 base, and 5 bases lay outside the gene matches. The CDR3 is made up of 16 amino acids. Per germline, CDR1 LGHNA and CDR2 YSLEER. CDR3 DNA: TGCGCCAGCAGCCAAGGAGCGGGGGGGCCGAACAATGAGCAGTTCTTC. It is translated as CASSQGAGGPNNEQFF.

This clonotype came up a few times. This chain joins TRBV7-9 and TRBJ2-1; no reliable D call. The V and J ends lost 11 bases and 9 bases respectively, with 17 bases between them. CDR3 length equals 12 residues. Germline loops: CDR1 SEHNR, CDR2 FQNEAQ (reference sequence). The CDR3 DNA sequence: TGTGCCGGGCTAGGTTGGGTGAGTGAGCAGTTCTTC. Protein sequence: CAGLGWVSEQFF.

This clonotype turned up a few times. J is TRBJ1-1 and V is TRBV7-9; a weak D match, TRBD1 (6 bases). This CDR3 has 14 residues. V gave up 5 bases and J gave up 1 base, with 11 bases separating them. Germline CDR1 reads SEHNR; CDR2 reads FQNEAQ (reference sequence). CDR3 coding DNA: TGTGCCAGCAGCCCAACGACAGGGAACACTGAAGCTTTCTTT. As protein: CASSPTTGNTEAFF.

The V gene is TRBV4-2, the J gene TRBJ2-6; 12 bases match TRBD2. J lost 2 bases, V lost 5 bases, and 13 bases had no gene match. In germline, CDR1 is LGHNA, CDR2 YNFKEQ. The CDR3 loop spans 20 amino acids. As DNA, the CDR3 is TGTGCCAGCAGCGGGCTAGCGGGGGGGCCTCCCAAGGCTGGGGCCAACGTCCTGACTTTC. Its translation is CASSGLAGGPPKAGANVLTF.

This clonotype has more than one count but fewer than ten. The CDR3 bases are TGCAGTGCTAGGGGGATACGTGAGCAGTTCTTC. It translates to CSARGIREQFF. The V gene is TRBV20-1, the J gene TRBJ2-1; D ambiguous. V lost 3 bases, J lost 9 bases, and 9 bases lay in between. The CDR3 extends over 11 amino acids. Per germline, CDR1 DFQATT and CDR2 SNEGSKA (reference sequence).

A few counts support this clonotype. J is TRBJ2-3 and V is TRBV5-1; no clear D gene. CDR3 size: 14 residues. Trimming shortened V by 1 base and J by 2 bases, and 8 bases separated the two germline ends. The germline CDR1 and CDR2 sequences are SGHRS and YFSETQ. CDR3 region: CASSLMGNTDTQYF. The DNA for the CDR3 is TGCGCCAGCAGCTTGATGGGCAACACAGATACGCAGTATTTT. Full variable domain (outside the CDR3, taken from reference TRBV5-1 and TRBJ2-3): KAGVTQTPRYLIKTRGQQVTLSCSPISGHRSVSWYQQTPGQGLQFLFEYFSETQRNKGNFPGRFSGRQFSNSRSEMNVSTLELGDSALYLCASSLMGNTDTQYFGPGTRLTVL.

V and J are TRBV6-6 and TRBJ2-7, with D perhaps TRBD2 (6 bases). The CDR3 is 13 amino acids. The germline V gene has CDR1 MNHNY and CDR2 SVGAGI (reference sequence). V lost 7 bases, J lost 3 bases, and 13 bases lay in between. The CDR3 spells CASNGGPIYEQYF. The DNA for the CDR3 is TGTGCCAGCAATGGAGGGCCCATCTACGAGCAGTACTTC.

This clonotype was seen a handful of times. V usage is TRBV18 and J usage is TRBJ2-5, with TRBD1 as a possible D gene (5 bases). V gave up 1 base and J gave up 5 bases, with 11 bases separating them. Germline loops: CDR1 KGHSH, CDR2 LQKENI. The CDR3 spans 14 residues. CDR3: CASSPRWGRETQYF. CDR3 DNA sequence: TGTGCCAGCTCACCACGATGGGGCCGGGAGACCCAGTACTTC.

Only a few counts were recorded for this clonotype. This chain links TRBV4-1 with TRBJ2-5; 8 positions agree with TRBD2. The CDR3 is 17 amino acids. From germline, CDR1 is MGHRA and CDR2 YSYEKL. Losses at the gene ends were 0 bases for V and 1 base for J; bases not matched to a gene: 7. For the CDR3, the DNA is TGCGCCAGCAGCCAAGAATTTTTCGCGGGGGGCCAAGAGACCCAGTACTTC. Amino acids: CASSQEFFAGGQETQYF.

The chain's CDR3 is CASSLGDVYGYTF. CDR3 DNA: TGCGCCAGCAGCTTAGGGGATGTCTATGGCTACACCTTC. This chain links TRBV5-1 with TRBJ1-2, with TRBD1 as a possible D gene (5 bases). This CDR3 has 13 residues. V was trimmed by 2 bases and J by 4 bases, leaving 9 bases between them. Per germline, CDR1 SGHRS and CDR2 YFSETQ. The full variable domain, its missing parts supplied by reference TRBV5-1 and TRBJ1-2, is KAGVTQTPRYLIKTRGQQVTLSCSPISGHRSVSWYQQTPGQGLQFLFEYFSETQRNKGNFPGRFSGRQFSNSRSEMNVSTLELGDSALYLCASSLGDVYGYTFGSGTRLTVV.

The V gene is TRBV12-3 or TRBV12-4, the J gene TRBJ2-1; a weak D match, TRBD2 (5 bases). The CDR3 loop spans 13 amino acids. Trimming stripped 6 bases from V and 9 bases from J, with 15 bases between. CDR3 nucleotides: TGTGCCAGCAGGAGGGAATTGACGGGTGAGCAGTTCTTC. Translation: CASRRELTGEQFF.

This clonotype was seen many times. The chain's CDR3 is CSAGRQGASYEQYF. The CDR3 DNA follows: TGCAGTGCTGGAAGACAGGGAGCGTCCTACGAGCAGTACTTC. This chain joins TRBV20-1 and TRBJ2-7; TRBD1 aligns across 7 bases. CDR3 length equals 14 residues. Germline lookup yields CDR1 DFQATT and CDR2 SNEGSKA (reference sequence). The ends lost 5 bases at V and 1 base at J; junction bases unmatched: 8.

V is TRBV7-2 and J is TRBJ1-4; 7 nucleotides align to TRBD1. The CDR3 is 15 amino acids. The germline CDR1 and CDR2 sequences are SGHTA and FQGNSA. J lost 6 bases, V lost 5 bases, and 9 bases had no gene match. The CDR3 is CASSPRQGSDEKLFF. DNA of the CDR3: TGTGCCAGCAGCCCCCGACAGGGAAGTGATGAAAAACTGTTTTTT.

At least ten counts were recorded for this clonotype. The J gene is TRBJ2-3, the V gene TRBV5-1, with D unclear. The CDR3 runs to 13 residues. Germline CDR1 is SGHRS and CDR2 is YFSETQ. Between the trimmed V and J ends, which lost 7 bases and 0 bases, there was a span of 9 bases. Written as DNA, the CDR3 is TGCGCCAGCGGGCCAGGCAGCACAGATACGCAGTATTTT. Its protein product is CASGPGSTDTQYF.

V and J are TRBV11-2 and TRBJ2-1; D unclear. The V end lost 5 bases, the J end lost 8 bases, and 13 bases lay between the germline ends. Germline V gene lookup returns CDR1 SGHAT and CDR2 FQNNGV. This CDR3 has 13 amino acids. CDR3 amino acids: CASSPTPRDEQFF. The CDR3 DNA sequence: TGTGCCAGCAGCCCCACCCCCCGGGATGAGCAGTTCTTC.

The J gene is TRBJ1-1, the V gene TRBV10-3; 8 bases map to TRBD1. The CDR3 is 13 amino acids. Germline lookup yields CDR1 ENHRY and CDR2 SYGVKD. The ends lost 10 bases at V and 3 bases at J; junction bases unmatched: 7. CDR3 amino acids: CATRGRGDTEAFF. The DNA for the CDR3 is TGTGCCACCAGGGGGCGCGGGGACACTGAAGCTTTCTTT.

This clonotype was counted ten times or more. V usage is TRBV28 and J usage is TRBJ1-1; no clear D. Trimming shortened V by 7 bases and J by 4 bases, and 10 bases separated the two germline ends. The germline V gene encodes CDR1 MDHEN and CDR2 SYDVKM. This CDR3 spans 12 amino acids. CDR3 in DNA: TGTGCCAGCACCCTAGGGTTCACTGAAGCTTTCTTT. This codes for CASTLGFTEAFF.